Listed here are 4 T cell receptor beta chains from one sample, sequenced in a study of CD8 T cells in ankylosing spondylitis. MiXCR, applied by TCRdb to the 5' RACE reads, yields one record per CDR3 protein. There are some 30,000 distinct CDR3 sequences in the sample; approximately 14% occur only once, and 35% to 45% lies in the top ten. The sequenced sample consisted of blood. The receptors were sampled from a male donor with ankylosing spondylitis or in good health (not recorded which).

The chain uses TRBV20-1 and TRBJ2-3, with D perhaps assigned TRBD1 or TRBD2 (5 bases each). The CDR3 spans 13 residues. Germline CDR1 DFQATT, CDR2 SNEGSKA (reference sequence). V was clipped by 3 bases and J by 2 bases, with 9 bases between them. This chain's CDR3 is CSASPGATDTQYF. The CDR3 DNA reads TGCAGTGCTAGCCCCGGGGCCACAGATACGCAGTATTTT.

The chain has TRBV20-1 and TRBJ2-3; D remains ambiguous. Trimming removed 6 bases at V and 5 bases at J, with 12 bases between. Germline V gives CDR1 DFQATT, CDR2 SNEGSKA (reference sequence). The CDR3 has 12 residues. CDR3 bases: TGCAGTGCCGTCTCCAAGAGAGATACGCAGTATTTT. This sequence encodes CSAVSKRDTQYF.

The J gene is TRBJ2-1, the V gene TRBV29-1; 8 nucleotides match TRBD2. The V and J ends lost 4 bases and 7 bases, in that order; junction bases with no gene match: 3. The CDR3 sequence is 12 residues long. Germline V CDR1 and CDR2: SQVTM, ANQGSEA. CDR3 protein: CSVVLAVNEQFF. CDR3 bases: TGCAGCGTTGTACTAGCGGTTAATGAGCAGTTCTTC.

This clonotype was counted only a few times. This chain links TRBV2 with TRBJ2-6, with a tentative D call TRBD2 (6 bases). Germline values: CDR1 SNHLY, CDR2 FYNNEI. The length of the CDR3 is 17 residues. V lost 0 bases, J lost 0 bases, and 9 bases lay in between. The CDR3 bases are TGTGCCAGCAGTGAAGCCTGGGGGGACTCTGGGGCCAACGTCCTGACTTTC. It yields the protein CASSEAWGDSGANVLTF.